This TCR beta chain derives from a study of identical twins. TCRdb processed the 5' RACE reads anew with MiXCR; each CDR3 protein has one entry. The sample comprises about 190,000 distinct CDR3 sequences, less than 20% of which are singletons, and 40% to 45% rests with the top ten. Germline V lookup: CDR1 SGHTA, CDR2 FQGNSA. The CDR3 has 14 amino acids. V lost 3 bases, J lost 4 bases, and 9 bases lay in between. The sample was also linked to a second study, of T cells expressing NK-cell markers.

Sequencing used CD8+ T cells sorted from blood. The rearrangement uses TRBV7-2 and TRBJ2-2; D is unresolved. This TCR was recovered from a woman aged 18-30 years in good health. CDR3 DNA sequence: TGTGCCAGCAGCTTCAACTACCTCACCGGGGAGCTGTTTTTT. Translating it yields CASSFNYLTGELFF.